This is a list of T cell receptor beta chains from one sample in a study of T-cell memory formation after mild COVID-19. TCRdb reprocessed the 5' RACE reads with MiXCR, giving one entry per CDR3 protein. Of under 550,000 distinct CDR3 sequences listed, around a sixth were seen once; the top ten hold around an eighth. The source material was PBMCs or a T cell subset sorted from them (not recorded which). These receptors all come from an adult woman who had mild COVID-19 (a few samples of this study predate the infection). Cell type and time point are not known. Each CDR3 is given with its conserved first and last residue. A D gene is named only where the DNA matches it firmly. Clone size is stated in some rows and not others, as once, few, many or a class when expanded.

d_gene | j_gene | v_gene | len | abundance | CDR3nt | CDR3aa
TRBD1 | TRBJ1-5 | TRBV30 | 14 | - | TGTGCCTGGAGCCAGGGACAGGGAAATCAGCCCCAGCATTTT | CAWSQGQGNQPQHF
- | TRBJ1-2 | TRBV25-1 | 14 | - | TGTGCCAGCAGTGAATTTGGGCAGAACTATGGCTACACCTTC | CASSEFGQNYGYTF
- | TRBJ2-2 | TRBV25-1 | 17 | - | TGTGCCAGCAGTGAGGGAGGTCGGACAGTCTTCACCGGGGAGCTGTTTTTT | CASSEGGRTVFTGELFF
- | TRBJ1-1 | TRBV18 | 12 | - | TGTGCCAGCTCACAGGGACTCACTGAAGCTTTCTTT | CASSQGLTEAFF
TRBD1 | TRBJ2-7 | TRBV5-1 | 16 | - | TGCGCCAGCAGCTTGGGGCTGGGGGACAGGGTGAACGAGCAGTACTTC | CASSLGLGDRVNEQYF
- | TRBJ2-1 | TRBV6-2/TRBV6-3 | 16 | - | TGTGCCAGCAGTGGTGGGATGGCGGGCTCCTACAATGAGCAGTTCTTC | CASSGGMAGSYNEQFF
- | TRBJ1-1 | TRBV5-1 | 17 | few | TGCGCCAGCAGCCCACAGGGAGCGGCGGGGATGAACACTGAAGCTTTCTTT | CASSPQGAAGMNTEAFF
- | TRBJ1-3 | TRBV30 | 15 | few | TGTGCCTGGTCGACAGGAACCCACTCTGGAAACACCATATATTTT | CAWSTGTHSGNTIYF
TRBD2 | TRBJ2-7 | TRBV24-1 | 14 | few | TGTGCCACCAGTGATTTTGGGACTAGCGGGAGGCAGTACTTC | CATSDFGTSGRQYF
TRBD1 | TRBJ1-1 | TRBV5-1 | 16 | many | TGCGCCAGCAGCTCCCGACAGGGAGGTATCGGCACTGAAGCTTTCTTT | CASSSRQGGIGTEAFF
TRBD2 | TRBJ2-7 | TRBV19 | 15 | - | TGTGCCAGTAGTATACCCTCGGGAGGGGGTCAGGAGCAGTACTTC | CASSIPSGGGQEQYF
- | TRBJ2-7 | TRBV7-8 | 13 | few | TGTGCCAGCAGCTTACGGACAGTTGGGGAGCAGTACTTC | CASSLRTVGEQYF
- | TRBJ2-2 | TRBV3-1 | 14 | - | TGTGCCAGCAGCCAGGGGGCGGACACCGGGGAGCTGTTTTTT | CASSQGADTGELFF
TRBD1 | TRBJ1-2 | TRBV12-3/TRBV12-4 | 14 | few | TGTGCCAGCAGTTTAGGGACAGGGGAGGGTGGCTACACCTTC | CASSLGTGEGGYTF
- | TRBJ1-1 | TRBV5-4 | 14 | - | TGTGCCAGCAGCGCGGGATCTGGGGACACTGAAGCTTTCTTT | CASSAGSGDTEAFF
- | TRBJ2-3 | TRBV19 | 13 | - | TGTGCCAGTAGTTCCCCCCGTGGGGATACGCAGTATTTT | CASSSPRGDTQYF
- | TRBJ2-7 | TRBV29-1 | 12 | - | TGCAGCGTGAGGGGGGGACGCTACGAGCAGTACTTC | CSVRGGRYEQYF
- | TRBJ1-1 | TRBV9 | 16 | - | TGTGCCAGCAGCGCCCCACGAGGGGCCTTGAACACTGAAGCTTTCTTT | CASSAPRGALNTEAFF
- | TRBJ2-7 | TRBV14 | 14 | many | TGTGCCAGCAGCCAACAAACCAGGGGCTACGAGCAGTACTTC | CASSQQTRGYEQYF
- | TRBJ2-7 | TRBV6-5 | 15 | - | TGTGCCAGCAGTTACGGGACGGCCGGTTCCTACGAGCAGTACTTC | CASSYGTAGSYEQYF
- | TRBJ1-6 | TRBV7-3 | 14 | few | TGTGCCAGCAGCTTATCAGGTCGACAGTCACCCCTCCACTTT | CASSLSGRQSPLHF
- | TRBJ1-4 | TRBV6-6 | 14 | few | TGTGCCAGCAGTCCTCAGGGTAGCGGGGAAAAACTGTTTTTT | CASSPQGSGEKLFF
TRBD2 | TRBJ2-7 | TRBV6-2/TRBV6-3 | 15 | many | TGTGCCAGCAGAGGATCTAGCGGGGGGAGTGCCGAGCAGTACTTC | CASRGSSGGSAEQYF
- | TRBJ1-6 | TRBV6-6 | 15 | - | TGTGCCAGCAGTTATACCCCACGGGAAGGTTCACCCCTCCACTTT | CASSYTPREGSPLHF
- | TRBJ2-1 | TRBV4-1 | 15 | - | TGCGCCAGCAGCCATGGGACGTTAGGGGACAATGAGCAGTTCTTC | CASSHGTLGDNEQFF
- | TRBJ1-4 | TRBV6-6 | 13 | - | TGTGCCAGCAGTCGGACAGTAGGTGAAAAACTGTTTTTT | CASSRTVGEKLFF
- | TRBJ2-4 | TRBV12-3/TRBV12-4 | 13 | - | TGTGCCAGCAGAGCCGAAGGGAAAAACATTCAGTACTTC | CASRAEGKNIQYF
- | TRBJ1-2 | TRBV11-2 | 15 | few | TGTGCCAGCAGCTTAGAGGGGGCGAGTAACTATGGCTACACCTTC | CASSLEGASNYGYTF
TRBD1 | TRBJ2-1 | TRBV24-1 | 14 | few | TGTGCCACCGGGCTGACAGGGGAGTACAATGAGCAGTTCTTC | CATGLTGEYNEQFF
- | TRBJ2-7 | TRBV7-9 | 14 | few | TGTGCCAGCAGCTTCCGGTCCGCAATCTACGAGCAGTACTTC | CASSFRSAIYEQYF
TRBD2 | TRBJ2-5 | TRBV15 | 16 | - | TGTGCCACCAGCATGCGACTAGCGGGGGGACAAGAGACCCAGTACTTC | CATSMRLAGGQETQYF